A single sample gave rise to the 27 T cell receptor beta chains below, sequenced in a study of tissue T cells after allogeneic stem cell transplantation. Only in-frame clones appear in the TCRdb table, and some are missing; sequencing was by immunoSEQ multiplex PCR. The sample shows about 2,200 clones, around 55% of them seen only once. Time point in this sample: mouse harvest day 7 after allogeneic transplant. The graft held 10^6 splenic CD5+ T cells and 10^7 T-cell-depleted bone marrow cells. Sequenced material: spleen. These TCRs come from a female BALB/c mouse given C57BL/6 T cells with graft-versus-host disease after an allogeneic hematopoietic cell transplant.

This clone occurred a few times. The genes are named according to mouse. The read is 1 residue too short to cover the CDR3 end, so that end is filled in from the germline J gene. The V call is TRBV15, the J call TRBJ2-7, with 9 bases matching TRBD1. There are 13 residues in the CDR3. Germline CDR1 and CDR2: SGHND and FRSKSL. Trimming cost V 5 bases and J 4 bases; bases outside gene matches: 3. CDR3 DNA (partial): TGTGCCAGCAGTCCGGACAGGGGATATGAACAGTAC. Translation gives CASSPDRGYEQY. The entire CDR3 sequence reads CASSPDRGYEQYF.

A note on this clone: All gene names here are mouse names. The CDR3: CASSLLGGSSAETLYF. Incomplete CDR3 DNA: TGTGCCAGCAGCTTACTGGGGGGGTCTAGTGCAGAAACGCTGTAT. The chain employs TRBV4 and TRBJ2-3, with TRBD2 matching 10 bases. The read ends 1 residue early relative to the CDR3; the germline J gene fills the gap. CDR1 LGHDT and CDR2 YNNKQL come from the germline V gene (reference sequence). The CDR3 sequence is 16 residues long. With V trimmed by 4 bases and J by 0 bases, 4 bases remained unmatched.

This clone is large (0.1 to 1%) by share. Gene labels here are mouse ones. The DNA ends 1 residue before the CDR3 does, and the rest of the CDR3 is filled in from the germline J gene. The chain uses TRBV4 and TRBJ2-7, with 8 bases matching TRBD1. V was clipped by 4 bases and J by 2 bases; unmatched bases: 4. The CDR3 is made up of 14 amino acids. CDR1 and CDR2 (germline): LGHDT, YNNKQL (reference sequence). Incomplete CDR3 DNA: TGTGCCAGCAGCTCAGGACAGGGACCCTATGAACAGTAC. This gives the protein CASSSGQGPYEQY. The CDR3, in full, reads CASSSGQGPYEQYF.

Turning to this clone: Germline and genes: mouse. From the germline J gene comes the end of the CDR3, since the read stops 1 residue before it. The chain recombines TRBV2 with TRBJ2-7, with D maybe TRBD2 (6 bases). Looked up from germline, CDR1 is LGHNA and CDR2 is YSYQKL. V gave up 1 base and J gave up 7 bases, with 11 bases separating them. CDR3 length: 13 residues. The CDR3 bases that were read are TGTGCCAGCAGCCAAGGATGGTGGGGGGAACAGTAC. Residues: CASSQGWWGEQY. The entire CDR3 protein is CASSQGWWGEQYF.

Comments on this clone: Gene names and germline match the mouse. The CDR3 end falls 1 residue outside the read, so it is completed with the germline J gene. The gene calls are TRBV31 and TRBJ2-1; the D gene is possibly TRBD2 (6 bases). Germline CDR1 and CDR2: GKSSPN and SITVG. V was cut by 3 bases and J by 7 bases, with 7 bases left in between. The length of the CDR3 is 11 residues. The chain's CDR3 is CAWSGGAEQFF. Incomplete CDR3 DNA: TGTGCCTGGAGCGGGGGGGCTGAGCAGTTC.

This clone was picked up a small number of times. The genes and germline here are from mouse. The read finishes 1 residue shy of the CDR3 end, and the germline J gene is used to complete it. The chain uses TRBV16 and TRBJ2-3; 9 bases map to TRBD2. The V gene's germline CDR1 is SGHSA and CDR2 FRNQAP. This CDR3 is built from 16 residues. V was pared by 3 bases and J by 0 bases, with 4 bases of the junction left unmatched. CDR3 amino acids: CASSFTGGSSAETLYF. CDR3 bases read: TGTGCAAGCAGCTTCACTGGGGGGTCTAGTGCAGAAACGCTGTAT.

Regarding this clone: Germline and genes here are mouse. With the read ending 1 residue before the CDR3 end, the germline J gene is used to fill in that end. J is TRBJ2-1 and V is TRBV29; weak D call: TRBD1 (6 bases). The germline gives CDR1 MSHET, CDR2 SYDVDS. Trimming removed 5 bases at V and 4 bases at J, with 12 bases between. This CDR3 is 14 amino acids long. CDR3 sequence reads: CASSAGHPYAEQFF. The sequenced CDR3 bases are TGTGCTAGCAGTGCGGGACATCCTTATGCTGAGCAGTTC.

This clone is large. These gene names are mouse names. The sequenced fragment ends 1 residue before the CDR3 boundary, so the rest is inferred from the germline J gene. The chain joins TRBV14 to TRBJ2-2, with 9 bases aligning to TRBD1. V lost 1 base, J lost 2 bases, and 0 bases stayed unmatched. This CDR3 is built from 15 residues. In germline, CDR1 is SGHDT, CDR2 FRDEAV. The covered CDR3 bases are TGTGCCAGCAGTTTCGGGACAGGGAACACCGGGCAGCTCTAC. This translates into CASSFGTGNTGQLY. The CDR3 reads in full as CASSFGTGNTGQLYF.

Comment on this clone: Gene names are the mouse ones. The read finishes 1 residue shy of the CDR3 end, and the germline J gene is used to complete it. The sample carries other DNA sequences with the same CDR3. The gene calls are TRBV13-2 and TRBJ1-6, with TRBD1 matching over 7 bases. TRBJ1-6 is an ORF for which the function is uncertain. The CDR3 totals 15 residues. The V segment lost 4 bases and the J segment 3 bases; nucleotides outside the gene matches: 4. CDR1 is NNHNN, CDR2 SYGAGS, per germline (reference sequence). CDR3 loop: CASGTRDSYNSPLYF. CDR3 DNA, as far as it was read: TGTGCCAGCGGTACCCGGGACAGCTATAATTCGCCCCTCTAC.

A note on this clone: Gene names and germline match the mouse. The CDR3 end lies 1 residue beyond the end of the read and is filled in from the germline J gene. J is TRBJ1-4 and V is TRBV26; 8 bases match TRBD1. There are 14 residues in the CDR3. Germline V gives CDR1 KGHPV, CDR2 FQNQEV (reference sequence). Germline trimming cut 6 bases from V and 7 bases from J; bases unmatched to any gene: 7. CDR3 DNA, as far as it was read: TGTGCCAGCAGCCGGACAGGGAGGAGCGAAAGATTATTT. The encoded protein is CASSRTGRSERLF. In full, the CDR3 reads CASSRTGRSERLFF.

A word on this clone: Gene names and germline match the mouse. The read terminates 1 residue before the CDR3 end, so the remaining end is supplied by the germline J gene. The sample holds other DNA sequences that translate to the same CDR3. The chain uses TRBV1 and TRBJ2-5; no clear D. Germline CDR1 NSQYPW, CDR2 LRSPGD (reference sequence). V lost 0 bases to trimming and J lost 6 bases, with 4 bases between them. The length of the CDR3 is 12 residues. CDR3 DNA, as far as it was read: TGCACCTGCAGTGCAGACAGGGACACCCAGTAC. Translation gives CTCSADRDTQY. The whole CDR3 region reads CTCSADRDTQYF. The full variable domain, with the rest looked up from reference TRBV1 and TRBJ2-5, is VTLLEQNPRWRLVPRGQAVNLRCILKNSQYPWMSWYQQDLQKQLQWLFTLRSPGDKEVKSLPGADYLATRVTDTELRLQVANMSQGRTLYCTCSADRDTQYFGPGTRLLVL.

In its sample, this clone was seen a few times. Gene names follow the mouse nomenclature. The read falls 1 residue short of the CDR3 end, and the missing part is taken from the germline J gene. The chain carries TRBV12-2 and TRBJ2-1, with D hard to call. The CDR3 has 13 amino acids. Germline CDR1 is SGHLS and CDR2 is HYDKME. Trimming cost V 0 bases and J 0 bases, with 2 bases left between them. The CDR3 reads CASSLGNYAEQFF. Partial CDR3 DNA: TGTGCCAGCTCTCTCGGTAACTATGCTGAGCAGTTC.

A remark on this clone: Here the gene names and germline are mouse. The read finishes 1 residue shy of the CDR3 end, and the germline J gene is used to complete it. The V and J genes are TRBV13-1 and TRBJ1-3; weak D call: TRBD1 (5 bases). Trimming removed 0 bases from V and 0 bases from J, with 10 bases in between. CDR3 length: 16 residues. Looked up from germline, CDR1 is NSHNY and CDR2 is SYGAGN. CDR3 sequence: CASSDAQEGSGNTLYF. The sequenced CDR3 bases are TGTGCCAGCAGTGATGCACAGGAAGGTTCTGGAAATACGCTCTAT.

Remarks on this clone: The listed genes are named as in mouse. The observed sequence ends 1 residue before the CDR3 terminus, with the missing tail filled in from the germline J gene. The rearrangement links TRBV13-2 to TRBJ2-1; 13 nucleotides align to TRBD2. Germline CDR1 is NNHNN and CDR2 is SYGAGS (reference sequence). CDR3 length equals 17 residues. The ends lost 2 bases at V and 2 bases at J; junction bases unmatched: 4. The part of the CDR3 DNA that was read is TGTGCCAGCGGTGACCCGGGACTGGGGGGGGACTATGCTGAGCAGTTC. This sequence encodes CASGDPGLGGDYAEQF. From start to end, the CDR3 is CASGDPGLGGDYAEQFF.

On this clone: Gene names are the mouse ones. The read gets to within 1 residue of the CDR3 end, and the germline J gene fills in the rest. This sequence joins TRBV26 and TRBJ1-4, with 10 bases that match TRBD1. This CDR3 comprises 15 residues. The J segment lost 6 bases and the V segment lost 0 bases, leaving 1 base of the junction unmatched. Per germline, CDR1 KGHPV and CDR2 FQNQEV (reference sequence). CDR3 DNA, as far as it was read: TGTGCCAGCAGTCTGTCGGGGACAGGGGACGAAAGATTATTT. Translated: CASSLSGTGDERLF. The whole CDR3 protein reads CASSLSGTGDERLFF.

A remark on this clone: These gene names are mouse names. The DNA ends 1 residue before the CDR3 does, and the rest of the CDR3 is filled in from the germline J gene. The chain combines TRBV5 with TRBJ2-4; 10 positions match TRBD2. The J segment lost 3 bases and the V segment lost 0 bases, leaving 6 bases of the junction unmatched. The CDR3 runs 17 residues. Germline CDR1 and CDR2: LGHNA and YNLKQL (reference sequence). CDR3 sequence reads: CASSQDWGGRSQNTLYF. CDR3 bases read: TGTGCCAGCAGCCAAGACTGGGGGGGCCGAAGCCAAAACACCTTGTAC.

Regarding this clone: Gene names denote mouse genes. The CDR3 extends 1 residue past the end of the read, so its final part is completed from the germline J gene. The rearrangement joins TRBV16 to TRBJ1-1; 9 bases agree with TRBD1. This CDR3 region has 13 residues. J gave up 6 bases and V 3 bases, and 2 bases lay outside the gene matches. Per the germline V gene, CDR1 is SGHSA and CDR2 is FRNQAP. CDR3 residues: CASSFRDRAEVFF. CDR3 DNA (partial): TGTGCAAGCAGCTTCCGGGACAGGGCAGAAGTCTTC. The full variable domain, rest sourced from reference TRBV16 and TRBJ1-1, is NAGVIQTPRHKVTGKGQEATLWCEPISGHSAVFWYRQTIVQGLEFLTYFRNQAPIDDSGMPKERFSAQMPNQSHSTLKIQSTQPQDSAVYLCASSFRDRAEVFFGKGTRLTVV.

A note on this clone: Gene and germline names: mouse. The read ends 1 residue shy of where the CDR3 ends; the end is completed using the germline J gene. The genes are TRBV1 and TRBJ2-3; TRBD1 agrees at 9 bases. V gave up 6 bases and J gave up 8 bases; unmatched junction bases: 12. The CDR3 is made up of 15 amino acids. Germline V gene sequence: CDR1 NSQYPW, CDR2 LRSPGD (reference sequence). The CDR3: CTCRHAQGAAPTLYF. Partial CDR3 DNA: TGCACCTGCAGGCACGCACAGGGGGCTGCACCAACGCTGTAT.

This clone appeared a few times. Genes and germline come from the mouse. With the read ending 1 residue before the CDR3 end, the germline J gene is used to fill in that end. The chain joins TRBV12-1 to TRBJ2-5; D gene ambiguous. The germline CDR1 and CDR2 sequences are SGHSN and HYEKVE. Deletions cut 0 bases from V and 1 base from J, with 4 bases between. CDR3 length: 13 residues. The CDR3 is CASSLAYQDTQYF. The CDR3 bases that were read are TGTGCCAGCTCTCTCGCCTACCAAGACACCCAGTAC.

Concerning this clone itself: Genes here carry mouse names. The read ends 1 residue before the CDR3 terminus; that terminus is restored from the germline J gene. The chain carries TRBV29 and TRBJ1-1; 11 nucleotides align to TRBD1. The CDR3 loop spans 15 amino acids. Losses at the gene ends were 5 bases for V and 0 bases for J; bases not matched to a gene: 2. The V gene's germline CDR1 is MSHET and CDR2 SYDVDS. This CDR3 is CASSGQGAANTEVFF. The part of the CDR3 DNA that was read is TGTGCTAGCAGTGGACAGGGGGCTGCAAACACAGAAGTCTTC.

This clone is large by share. Gene labels here are mouse ones. Read coverage stops 1 residue before the CDR3 terminus; the germline J gene supplies the remainder. The J gene is TRBJ2-7, the V gene TRBV12-1; D is undetermined. From germline, CDR1 is SGHSN and CDR2 HYEKVE. The CDR3 runs 11 residues. The V gene lost 1 base and the J gene lost 7 bases, with 7 bases spanning the gap. The CDR3 sequence: CASSLQREQYF. The DNA read from the CDR3 is TGTGCCAGCTCTCTACAGAGGGAACAGTAC. Combining the CDR3 with reference TRBV12-1 and TRBJ2-7 gives the whole variable domain DSGVVQSPRHIIKEKGGRSVLTCIPISGHSNVVWYQQTLGKELKFLIQHYEKVERDKGFLPSRFSVQQFDDYHSEMNMSALELEDSAMYFCASSLQREQYFGPGTRLTVL.

Sample share makes this clone large (0.1 to 1%). Mouse germline and gene names are used. The observed sequence ends 1 residue before the CDR3 terminus, with the missing tail filled in from the germline J gene. The chain uses TRBV26 and TRBJ2-7; 12 positions match TRBD1. The V gene end was trimmed by 4 bases and the J gene end by 6 bases; junction bases not matched to a gene: 4. Germline CDR1 is KGHPV and CDR2 is FQNQEV (reference sequence). The CDR3 runs 14 residues. The covered CDR3 bases are TGTGCCAGCAGTCCCGGGGACAGGGGGCTTGAACAGTAC. Translated: CASSPGDRGLEQY. The complete CDR3 sequence is CASSPGDRGLEQYF.

Points on this clone: Gene names and germline refer to mouse. The CDR3 extends 1 residue past the end of the read, so its final part is completed from the germline J gene. The J gene is TRBJ2-5, the V gene TRBV26; tentatively, D is TRBD2 (6 bases). The germline CDR1 and CDR2 sequences are KGHPV and FQNQEV (reference sequence). The CDR3 consists of 14 residues. Trimming stripped 2 bases from V and 3 bases from J, with 9 bases between. The CDR3 sequence: CASSLRLGQDTQYF. The sequenced CDR3 bases are TGTGCCAGCAGTCTGAGGCTGGGGCAAGACACCCAGTAC.

About this clone itself: Gene labels here are mouse ones. The read terminates 1 residue ahead of where the CDR3 ends, so the germline J gene completes it. The chain joins TRBV2 to TRBJ1-2, with D perhaps matching TRBD1 (5 bases). Germline V lookup: CDR1 LGHNA, CDR2 YSYQKL. Trimming removed 11 bases at V and 0 bases at J, with 10 bases between. The CDR3 sequence is 12 residues long. The CDR3 is CAVGPANSDYTF. The DNA read from the CDR3 is TGTGCCGTGGGGCCAGCAAACTCCGACTACACC.

This clone came up a few times. Gene names are the mouse ones. Read coverage stops 1 residue before the CDR3 terminus; the germline J gene supplies the remainder. The chain joins TRBV16 to TRBJ1-4, with TRBD1 matching 7 bases. The CDR3 spans 15 residues. Looked up from germline, CDR1 is SGHSA and CDR2 is FRNQAP. V shed 4 bases and J 1 base; nucleotides not matched to a gene: 3. The part of the CDR3 DNA that was read is TGTGCAAGCAGCTCGACAGGGAGTTCCAACGAAAGATTATTT. Translation: CASSSTGSSNERLF. Given in full, the CDR3 is CASSSTGSSNERLFF.

By sample fraction, this clone is large. Mouse gene names and germline throughout. The read halts 1 residue ahead of the CDR3 end, with the missing end drawn from the germline J gene. The chain carries TRBV13-1 and TRBJ1-5; D gene unclear. This CDR3 has 13 amino acids. V was trimmed by 6 bases and J by 0 bases, leaving 7 bases between them. Germline CDR1 is NSHNY and CDR2 is SYGAGN. This CDR3 reads CASNTNNNQAPLF. The sequenced part of the CDR3 DNA is TGTGCCAGCAACACAAATAACAACCAGGCTCCGCTT.

A word on this clone: These gene names are mouse names. The DNA ends 1 residue before the CDR3 does, and the rest of the CDR3 is filled in from the germline J gene. The chain links TRBV26 to TRBJ2-2; 7 positions match TRBD2. CDR3 length: 16 amino acids. The germline V gene has CDR1 KGHPV and CDR2 FQNQEV (reference sequence). The V segment lost 0 bases and the J segment 0 bases; nucleotides outside the gene matches: 1. Incomplete CDR3 DNA: TGTGCCAGCAGTCTGTCGGGGGGGGCAAACACCGGGCAGCTCTAC. It is translated as CASSLSGGANTGQLY. The whole CDR3 sequence is CASSLSGGANTGQLYF.